These 26 T cell receptor beta chains were sequenced from one sample in a study of blood T cell repertoires in COVID-19. Assay used: immunoSEQ multiplex PCR; TCRdb lists only in-frame clones, some missing. The repertoire holds about 120,000 clones, with nearly 90% as singletons. Input material: peripheral blood. The origin of the receptors is a woman between 55 and 75 years old with COVID-19, enrolled during active disease.

This chain joins TRBV19 and TRBJ1-2; tentatively, D is TRBD1 (5 bases). The CDR3 has 11 amino acids. CDR1 LNHDA and CDR2 SQIVND come from the germline V gene (reference sequence). The V and J ends lost 6 bases and 14 bases respectively, with 16 bases between them. CDR3 protein: CASRRDYWLTF. CDR3 nucleotide sequence: TGTGCCAGTAGGAGGGACTATTGGTTAACCTTC.

Concerning this clone itself: The sample holds other DNA sequences that translate to the same CDR3. The chain couples TRBV15 to TRBJ1-6; weak D call: TRBD1 (6 bases). CDR3 size: 14 residues. The germline CDR1 and CDR2 sequences are LNHNV and YYDKDF (reference sequence). V was shortened by 0 bases and J by 9 bases, with 9 bases between the two germline ends. For the CDR3, the DNA is TGTGCCACCAGCAGAGACAGGGGCGGTTCACCCCTCCACTTT. This encodes CATSRDRGGSPLHF.

V and J are TRBV11-1 and TRBJ1-5, with TRBD1 matching over 7 bases. Germline V gene sequence: CDR1 SGHAT, CDR2 FQDESV (reference sequence). This CDR3 is 15 amino acids long. The J segment lost 4 bases and the V segment lost 4 bases, leaving 7 bases of the junction unmatched. CDR3 nucleotide sequence: TGTGCCAGCAGCTCTCCCGACAGGGTGAATCAGCCCCAGCATTTT. Translated, it gives CASSSPDRVNQPQHF.

This sequence joins TRBV5-4 and TRBJ1-2; possible D gene TRBD1, 5 bases. The germline V gene has CDR1 SGHNT and CDR2 YYREEE (reference sequence). This CDR3 spans 14 amino acids. V lost 4 bases, J lost 7 bases, and 17 bases lay in between. CDR3 coding DNA: TGTGCCAGCAGCCTCGGGGGGTACGATGGTGGCTACACCTTC. Protein sequence: CASSLGGYDGGYTF.

This sequence joins TRBV5-1 and TRBJ2-1; 10 bases line up with TRBD2. This CDR3 region has 14 residues. J gave up 9 bases and V 2 bases, and 5 bases lay outside the gene matches. Germline CDR1 is SGHRS and CDR2 is YFSETQ. The CDR3 protein is CASSLAGGSVEQFF. Here the CDR3 DNA reads TGCGCCAGCAGCTTAGCGGGGGGGTCTGTTGAGCAGTTCTTC.

For the CDR3, the DNA is TGCGCCAGCAGCGACAAAGTTAATTACAATGAGCAGTTCTTC. It specifies CASSDKVNYNEQFF. The chain employs TRBV5-1 and TRBJ2-1; no firm D call. CDR1 and CDR2 from the germline V gene are SGHRS and YFSETQ. The CDR3 extends over 14 amino acids. Trimming left V 4 bases short and J 4 bases short, with 12 bases between.

V is TRBV3-1 (or the pseudogene TRBV3-2) and J is TRBJ1-1; D call uncertain. The V and J ends lost 1 base and 2 bases respectively, with 14 bases between them. CDR3 length: 16 amino acids. CDR1 LGHDT and CDR2 YNNKEL come from the germline V gene (reference sequence). The CDR3 nucleotides are TGTGCCAGCAGCCAAGGCAGCGGAGGGCCCAACACTGAAGCTTTCTTT. Protein: CASSQGSGGPNTEAFF.

This chain uses TRBV4-3 with TRBJ2-7; 7 bases align to TRBD2. The CDR3 is 15 amino acids. Germline V gene sequence: CDR1 LGHNA, CDR2 YSLEER. J was trimmed by 4 bases and V by 1 base; bases with no gene match: 7. The CDR3 sequence is CASSQVRASGYEQYF. The CDR3 bases are TGCGCCAGCAGCCAAGTTCGGGCTAGCGGATACGAGCAGTACTTC.

The V call is TRBV2, the J call TRBJ1-2, with D maybe TRBD1 (6 bases). CDR3 length equals 12 residues. Germline CDR1 reads SNHLY; CDR2 reads FYNNEI. V lost 6 bases and J lost 4, with 9 bases in between. CDR3 region: CASSGTLYGYTF. The CDR3 nucleotides are TGTGCCAGCAGCGGGACACTCTATGGCTACACCTTC.

The chain employs TRBV20-1 and TRBJ1-2, with D tentatively TRBD1 (5 bases). The V gene lost 3 bases and the J gene lost 2 bases, with 16 bases spanning the gap. This CDR3 spans 15 amino acids. Germline CDR1 and CDR2: DFQATT and SNEGSKA (reference sequence). The CDR3, as DNA: TGCAGTGCTAGTTCCCCCCAGGGAGGCAACTATGGCTACACCTTC. It encodes CSASSPQGGNYGYTF.

In DNA, the CDR3 is TGTGCCATCAGTGCCCTTGAACAGGGTAGGAGTGAAAAACTGTTTTTT. Its protein product is CAISALEQGRSEKLFF. The rearrangement links TRBV10-3 to TRBJ1-4, with D maybe TRBD1 (6 bases). V was trimmed by 4 bases and J by 7 bases, leaving 19 bases between them. The CDR3 is made up of 16 amino acids. Germline V CDR1 and CDR2: ENHRY, SYGVKD.

This sequence joins TRBV7-2 and TRBJ1-1; D is perhaps TRBD1 (6 bases). The V gene's germline CDR1 is SGHTA and CDR2 FQGNSA. Deletions cut 5 bases from V and 4 bases from J, with 14 bases between. This CDR3 has 14 residues. CDR3 nucleotides: TGTGCCAGCAGCCCATCTTCACAGGGCACTGAAGCTTTCTTT. This encodes CASSPSSQGTEAFF.

This chain links TRBV5-1 with TRBJ1-4; D gene uncertain. CDR1 SGHRS and CDR2 YFSETQ come from the germline V gene. The ends were cut back, 4 bases at V and 3 bases at J, with 13 bases in the middle. The CDR3 runs to 15 residues. This CDR3 reads CASSQEEAANEKLFF. CDR3 nucleotides: TGCGCCAGCAGCCAAGAAGAGGCGGCTAATGAAAAACTGTTTTTT.

The J gene is TRBJ1-5, the V gene TRBV6-4, with TRBD1 matching over 7 bases. Trimming at V came to 2 bases and at J to 3 bases, leaving 4 bases not matched to a gene. Germline V gives CDR1 MRHNA, CDR2 SNTAGT. The CDR3 length is 15 residues. The DNA for the CDR3 is TGTGCCAGCAGTGACCCAGGGACAGTCAATCAGCCCCAGCATTTT. The encoded protein is CASSDPGTVNQPQHF.

A single count supports this clone. The rearrangement uses TRBV6-2 or TRBV6-3 and TRBJ1-1, with unresolved D. The CDR3 is made up of 13 amino acids. Germline lookup yields CDR1 MNHEY and CDR2 SVGEGT. V gave up 4 bases and J gave up 1 base, with 7 bases separating them. In DNA form, the CDR3 reads TGTGCCAGCAGTTTAATACAGAACACTGAAGCTTTCTTT. It encodes CASSLIQNTEAFF.

The chain recombines TRBV4-3 with TRBJ1-1; D gene ambiguous. V shed 0 bases and J shed 1 base, with 9 bases lying between them. This CDR3 contains 15 residues. In germline, CDR1 is LGHNA, CDR2 YSLEER. CDR3 in DNA: TGCGCCAGCAGCCAAGATCAGCGGACGAACACTGAAGCTTTCTTT. Its translation is CASSQDQRTNTEAFF.

The CDR3 protein is CASSQSSGNSNQPQHF. The DNA of the CDR3 is TGTGCCAGCTCACAGAGTTCAGGGAATAGCAATCAGCCCCAGCATTTT. This chain uses TRBV18 with TRBJ1-5, with D possibly being TRBD1 (5 bases). CDR1 and CDR2 (germline): KGHSH, LQKENI. V was pared by 4 bases and J by 0 bases, with 13 bases between. The CDR3 consists of 16 residues.

V and J are TRBV6-2 or TRBV6-3 and TRBJ2-7; D is unclear. The CDR3 covers 14 residues. Germline-derived CDR1 and CDR2 are MNHEY and SVGEGT. The germline V and J ends were trimmed by 4 bases and 0 bases, with 10 bases remaining between them. CDR3 sequence reads: CASSSPRSSYEQYF. The CDR3, as DNA: TGTGCCAGCAGTTCCCCAAGGAGCTCCTACGAGCAGTACTTC.

The chain carries TRBV15 and TRBJ2-7, with 8 bases aligning to TRBD2. Germline CDR1 reads LNHNV; CDR2 reads YYDKDF (reference sequence). The ends lost 0 bases at V and 2 bases at J; junction bases unmatched: 9. The CDR3 loop spans 17 amino acids. The CDR3 here is CATSRDRRRRGAYEQYF. The CDR3 DNA is TGTGCCACCAGCAGAGATCGGCGGCGGCGGGGGGCCTACGAGCAGTACTTC.

The V gene is TRBV5-1, the J gene TRBJ2-3; 11 bases line up with TRBD2. This CDR3 has 22 residues. CDR1 SGHRS and CDR2 YFSETQ come from the germline V gene. The trim removed 4 bases at V and 4 bases at J, leaving 26 bases unmatched. The CDR3 nucleotides are TGCGCCAGCAGCCCCCACCCCGGGCGAAGGGGGGTAGCGGGGGGGCCTGCAGATACGCAGTATTTT. This encodes CASSPHPGRRGVAGGPADTQYF. The full variable domain, completed using reference TRBV5-1 and TRBJ2-3, is KAGVTQTPRYLIKTRGQQVTLSCSPISGHRSVSWYQQTPGQGLQFLFEYFSETQRNKGNFPGRFSGRQFSNSRSEMNVSTLELGDSALYLCASSPHPGRRGVAGGPADTQYFGPGTRLTVL.

This chain links TRBV27 with TRBJ2-2; D unresolved. The CDR3 sequence is 12 residues long. The germline V gene encodes CDR1 MNHEY and CDR2 SMNVEV (reference sequence). V shed 3 bases and J shed 7 bases, with 6 bases lying between them. The CDR3 protein is CASSLVGGELFF. CDR3 DNA: TGTGCCAGCAGTTTGGTCGGCGGGGAGCTGTTTTTT.

The V call is TRBV19, the J call TRBJ1-1; 8 bases align to TRBD1. Unmatched junction bases numbered 9, after V lost 3 bases and J lost 6 bases. CDR1 LNHDA and CDR2 SQIVND come from the germline V gene (reference sequence). This CDR3 comprises 15 residues. CDR3 residues: CASSILDRESSEAFF. The DNA of the CDR3 is TGTGCCAGTAGTATCTTGGACAGGGAGTCTTCTGAAGCTTTCTTT.

Here the CDR3 reads CASSDDRSHNEQFF. CDR3 in DNA: TGTGCCAGCAGTGATGACAGGAGCCACAATGAGCAGTTCTTC. The V and J genes are TRBV9 and TRBJ2-1; a weak D match, TRBD1 (6 bases). Germline V gene lookup returns CDR1 SGDLS and CDR2 YYNGEE. V was shortened by 5 bases and J by 5 bases, with 14 bases between the two germline ends. The CDR3 covers 14 residues. Filled out from reference TRBV9 and TRBJ2-1, the complete variable domain reads DSGVTQTPKHLITATGQRVTLRCSPRSGDLSVYWYQQSLDQGLQFLIQYYNGEERAKGNILERFSAQQFPDLHSELNLSSLELGDSALYFCASSDDRSHNEQFFGPGTRLTVL.

The rearrangement uses TRBV11-3 and TRBJ2-1, with 9 bases aligning to TRBD2. The CDR3 extends over 18 amino acids. The germline V gene has CDR1 SGHNT and CDR2 YENEEA. Trimming at V came to 2 bases and at J to 5 bases, leaving 13 bases not matched to a gene. This chain's CDR3 is CASSLQLPAGGKDNEQFF. The CDR3 region has the DNA TGTGCCAGCAGCTTACAATTGCCAGCGGGGGGAAAAGACAATGAGCAGTTCTTC.

The V gene is TRBV6-2 or TRBV6-3, the J gene TRBJ2-7; D is unclear. The CDR3 loop spans 17 amino acids. The germline V gene encodes CDR1 MNHEY and CDR2 SVGEGT. V gave up 2 bases and J gave up 0 bases, with 17 bases separating them. The CDR3: CASSYDPGVSFSYEQYF. The CDR3, as DNA: TGTGCCAGCAGTTACGACCCGGGTGTCAGTTTCTCCTACGAGCAGTACTTC.

The chain joins TRBV18 to TRBJ1-1; a possible D gene is TRBD1 (5 bases). This CDR3 has 14 residues. V lost 0 bases to trimming and J lost 5 bases, with 10 bases between them. In germline, CDR1 is KGHSH, CDR2 LQKENI. CDR3 protein: CASSPPGGPTEAFF. The CDR3 nucleotides read TGTGCCAGCTCACCACCGGGGGGACCGACTGAAGCTTTCTTT.